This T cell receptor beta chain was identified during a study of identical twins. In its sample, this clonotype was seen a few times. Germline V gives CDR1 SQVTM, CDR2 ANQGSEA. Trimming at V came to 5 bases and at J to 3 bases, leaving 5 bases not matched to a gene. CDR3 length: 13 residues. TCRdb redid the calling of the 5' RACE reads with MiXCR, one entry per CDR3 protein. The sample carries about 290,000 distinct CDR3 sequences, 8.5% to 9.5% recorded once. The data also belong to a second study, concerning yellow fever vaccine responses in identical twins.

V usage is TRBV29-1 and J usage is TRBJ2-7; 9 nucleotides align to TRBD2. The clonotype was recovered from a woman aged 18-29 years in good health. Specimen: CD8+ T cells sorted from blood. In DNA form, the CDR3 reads TGCAGCGTTACCACTAGCGGGTTCTACGAGCAGTACTTC. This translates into CSVTTSGFYEQYF.